These 3 T cell receptor beta chains were all obtained from the same sample, sequenced in a study of shared clonotypes between healthy human individuals. Clones were sequenced by immunoSEQ multiplex PCR, and TCRdb holds only the in-frame ones, with some missing. The sample records 2 million to 2.5 million clones, approximately 96% being singletons. The specimen was naive CD4+ T cells sorted from blood. Subset given: CD45RA+ positively selected. The receptors come from a man younger than 30 in good health.

The V gene is TRBV10-1, the J gene TRBJ2-1, with 8 bases aligning to TRBD2. V shed 2 bases, J shed 5 bases, and the junction held 5 bases outside the gene matches. Looked up from germline, CDR1 is WNHNN and CDR2 is SYGVQD (reference sequence). The CDR3 covers 15 residues. CDR3 bases: TGCGCCAGCAGTGAGGCCTCAGCGGGGGACAATGAGCAGTTCTTC. This sequence encodes CASSEASAGDNEQFF.

The V call is TRBV14, the J call TRBJ1-2; 9 bases match TRBD1. Trimming cost V 0 bases and J 8 bases; bases outside gene matches: 4. The V gene's germline CDR1 is SGHDN and CDR2 FVKESK. The CDR3 totals 14 residues. The CDR3 DNA reads TGTGCCAGCAGCCAAGAGGACAGGGGTTGGGGCTACACCTTC. Protein: CASSQEDRGWGYTF.

Note on this clone: At one end the junction does not follow the germline gene, possibly because of a read error. This sequence joins TRBV7-9 and TRBJ2-1; D uncertain. The CDR3 has 10 amino acids. Germline V gene data show CDR1 as SEHNR and CDR2 as FQNEAQ (reference sequence). The CDR3 loop reads CASSLSPRVF. DNA of the CDR3: TGTGCCAGCAGCTTAAGCCCTCGTGTCTTC.